This T cell receptor (beta chain) stems from a study of T cells in Graves' hyperthyroidism and ophthalmopathy (dated by TCRdb to the late 2010s). General notes on the study: Peripheral blood samples were taken at the time of initial diagnosis, prior to any treatment. After sampling, hyperthyroidism patients received methimazole starting at 30 mg daily, and ophthalmopathy patients received high-dose intravenous methylprednisolone. In addition, the study compared T-cell repertoires in thyroid tissue and in blood from about six Graves' hyperthyroidism patients. For training and testing, the approximately 92 patients in the discovery cohort were randomly divided in a 7:3 ratio. Whether ophthalmopathy could be predicted prospectively was tested in an independent validation cohort made up of approximately 19 hyperthyroidism patients plus 17 patients who later progressed to ophthalmopathy. The paper describes TCR Vbeta CDR3 sequencing of about 140 peripheral blood samples, made up of 43 ophthalmopathy patients, 70 to 75 hyperthyroidism patients and some 17 progressor patients. TCR V-J signatures able to tell the groups apart were searched for in a discovery cohort of 100 patients, of whom over 40 had Graves' ophthalmopathy and more than 55 had stable Graves' hyperthyroidism. Findings and caveats that apply to the study as a whole: Most expanded thyroid clonotypes (frequency above 0.001) were also found in blood, which suggests that blood repertoires may mirror thyroid immune responses. In cross-validation, a model built on a 13 V-J signature told ophthalmopathy apart from stable hyperthyroidism with just under 90% sensitivity and approximately 81% specificity, and in testing the same model reached 80%/75%. In validation, the model predicted progression to ophthalmopathy a median of 6.5 months before onset, with roughly 68% sensitivity and roughly 73% specificity. No statistical method was used to fix the sample size in advance, and group allocation was not hidden from the investigators.

The TCR beta CDR3 regions were amplified from the RNA transcripts. The TCR CDR3 was subjected to a first round of RT-PCR using the HTBI primer set and the Qiagen OneStep RT-PCR kit. A second multiplex PCR round built the libraries, followed by size selection and purification. Sequencing of the libraries was done on an Illumina HiSeq2000 using paired-end 100 bp reads. The source study handled its data this way. SOAPnuke was used to process the raw data, removing reads that contained adapters or uncalled bases, had a mean Phred below 15, or lacked an exact match to the constant primer or identifier. High-quality paired reads were merged with COPE v1.2.5, and unique nucleotide sequences were defined as clonotypes. MiTCR v1.1 was used to align clonotypes to the IMGT TRBV, TRBD and TRBJ reference segments. Only V-J combinations with frequency above 0.0001, covering about 99% of repertoires, were analysed. The TCS score was defined as F50 (clonal expansion) divided by E x V (chaos), with BLOSUM62-based TCRdist calculated between CDR3 peptides within each V-J. Welch's t-statistics and random forest reduced fewer than 550 V-J features to 10 to 15, which were used in a naive Bayes classifier (R e1071). The public reads were reanalyzed by TCRdb: fastp trimming at Q25, MiXCR alignment, in-frame beta chains only. For every CDR3 protein sequence, its rows merge into one entry that carries the most common genes and DNA. The V and J calls reflect TCRdb's pipeline rather than the authors' work. This sample has approximately 380,000 distinct CDR3 sequences in its table, and about 18% of those were observed once. In total, the top ten clones hold around two fifths of the sample.

Ophthalmopathy patients had moderately to severely active disease, Clinical Activity Score of at least 3, NOSPECS grade of at least 4, and duration under 3 months. Patients with uncontrolled infections, other autoimmune diseases, pregnancy or lactation were excluded. Diagnoses were established on the basis of clinical symptoms, serum thyroxine and TRAb, thyroid ultrasound, and orbital computed tomography. PBMCs were separated from roughly 9.6 ml of fresh peripheral blood using Ficoll-Paque density gradient centrifugation. Total RNA was extracted using Trizol reagent, and RNA quality was assessed on an Agilent 2100 Bioanalyzer. This clonotype was recorded many times. The target of this receptor is not known. No per-base quality is available; no much larger clone lies one base away. This clonotype originated in a man younger than 30 with Graves' ophthalmopathy. Input material: blood.

The nucleotides are TGTGCCAGCAGCTTGGGGGTCGACTATGGCTACACCTTC. It translates as CASSLGVDYGYTF. This receptor chain uses TRBV11-2 and TRBJ1-2; perhaps TRBD1 is the D gene, with 5 bases matching. The CDR3 holds 13 amino acids from the cysteine to the phenylalanine. Left in the record is the CDR3 DNA by itself, 39 bases read in frame from the first base. The germline V gene encodes CDR1 SGHAT and CDR2 FQNNGV. V sheds 3 bases and J sheds 3 bases, leaving 8 bases between their ends.